This T cell receptor beta chain was sequenced for a study of cytomegalovirus exposure and HLA in healthy donors. Study-wide findings and caveats: Fewer N-insertions than the roughly 630-donor mean were reportedly shown by an Asian-associated ancestry cluster in a later analysis. Diagnosis of cytomegalovirus status made by the classifier reportedly showed high specificity and sensitivity.

V was trimmed by 4 bases and J by 3 bases, leaving 12 bases between them. The germline CDR1 and CDR2 sequences are MNHNY and SVGAGI (reference sequence). This CDR3 has 14 amino acids. This PCR relied on a set of 60 Vbeta primers and 13 Jbeta primers. The assay was immunoSEQ multiplex PCR, and TCRdb's table has in-frame clones only and misses some. There are about 110,000 clones in the sample; just over 70% occur only once, and approximately 0.74% lies in the top ten. As concerns this clone: Its antigen is unknown.

Sequencing was carried out using PBMCs. V usage is TRBV6-6 and J usage is TRBJ1-2; D is ambiguous. The clonotype was recovered from a boy under 18 in good health and CMV-seronegative. This CDR3 reads CASSWSERDYGYTF. DNA of the CDR3: TGTGCCAGCAGTTGGTCTGAGAGGGACTATGGCTACACCTTC.